The next 11 T cell receptor beta chains were all read from a single sample in a study of tumor-infiltrating lymphocytes in primary liver carcinoma. Out of unsorted whole blood came the blood RNA, and germline DNA was extracted as well. From 450 to 600 ng total RNA, TCR beta cDNA was generated with a primer in the constant region. The TCR beta library was amplified through three nested multiplex PCR rounds in a modified ARM-PCR procedure. The first two PCR rounds, approximately 11 cycles each, used TRBV1-TRBV30 forward primers and a C-beta reverse primer. MiXCR was run by TCRdb on the multiplex PCR reads, yielding one entry per CDR3 protein. Among 250,000 to 400,000 distinct CDR3 sequences, about 60% were seen once, and the ten largest hold roughly 9%. Sequencing used peripheral blood. The receptors stem from a man aged 35 to 55 with primary liver carcinoma and hepatitis B virus infection.

As concerns this clonotype: Relative to the germline gene, one junction end is altered; a read error may explain this. The V and J genes are TRBV6-1 and TRBJ1-5, with no clear D. Germline V gene sequence: CDR1 MNHNS, CDR2 SASEGT. This CDR3 spans 13 amino acids. CDR3 sequence reads: CVSSGERSQPQHF. CDR3 sequence (DNA): TGTGTCAGCAGTGGAGAGAGGAGTCAGCCCCAGCATTTT.

Details on this clonotype: An end of the junction differs from the germline gene, which may be a read error. This chain connects TRBV11-2 to TRBJ1-6; no clear D gene. The CDR3 runs to 15 residues. Per the germline V gene, CDR1 is SGHAT and CDR2 is FQNNGV. The CDR3 loop is CASSLETFGNLPLHF. CDR3 nucleotides: TGTGCCAGCAGCCTAGAAACGTTTGGGAATTTACCCCTCCACTTT.

V is TRBV28 and J is TRBJ2-1; TRBD1 matches at 7 bases. The trim removed 5 bases at V and 7 bases at J, leaving 8 bases unmatched. In germline, CDR1 is MDHEN, CDR2 SYDVKM. The CDR3 loop spans 14 amino acids. The DNA of the CDR3 is TGTGCCAGCAGTACGGGACAGAGGGGAAATGAGCAGTTCTTC. Translating gives CASSTGQRGNEQFF.

Comment on this clonotype: At one of its ends the junction is not consistent with the germline gene, which may arise from a read error. The chain has TRBV7-9 and TRBJ2-5; TRBD2 is a possible D gene (5 bases). The CDR3 is made up of 14 amino acids. The germline CDR1 and CDR2 sequences are SEHNR and FQNEAQ (reference sequence). The CDR3, as DNA: TGTGGCAGCAGCCGCGGGCTGGTGGAGGAGACCCAGTACTTC. It is translated as CGSSRGLVEETQYF.

This clonotype appeared a few times. A single base separates this from a much larger clone, so it may be a read error. The chain uses TRBV12-3 or TRBV12-4 and TRBJ2-2; D unresolved. The V end was cut by 3 bases, the J end by 9 bases, with 11 bases between. The CDR3 contains 13 residues. CDR3: CASSFTRTWELFF. In DNA form, the CDR3 reads TGTGCCAGCAGTTTTACCCGGACCTGGGAGCTGTTTTTT.

This clonotype has more than one count but fewer than ten. This may be a read error: a much more frequent sequence differs by one nucleotide. This rearrangement joins TRBV30 to TRBJ1-4; tentatively, D is TRBD1 (5 bases). V was trimmed by 4 bases and J by 5 bases, leaving 14 bases between them. The germline gives CDR1 GTSNPN, CDR2 SVGIG (reference sequence). The CDR3 is 14 residues long. The CDR3 here is CAWNPGFKNEKLFF. The CDR3 nucleotides are TGTGCCTGGAATCCAGGGTTCAAGAATGAAAAACTGTTTTTT.

Comment on this clonotype: This may be a read error: a much more frequent sequence differs by one nucleotide. Given the absence of the conserved phenylalanine or tryptophan at the CDR3 end, a read error is likely. The CDR3 nucleotides read TGTGCCAGCAGCTTGGGGCGGGAGGACGAGCAGTTCATC. This translates into CASSLGREDEQFI. V usage is TRBV5-4 and J usage is TRBJ2-1, with TRBD2 identical over 8 bases. The CDR3 consists of 13 residues. The ends lost 0 bases at V and 10 bases at J; junction bases unmatched: 3. The germline V gene has CDR1 SGHNT and CDR2 YYREEE (reference sequence).

This clonotype was seen just once. A clone one base away is much larger, so this may be a read error. The rearrangement uses TRBV6-5 and TRBJ1-5; D not resolved. CDR3 length equals 15 residues. Germline CDR1 and CDR2: MNHEY and SVGAGI. V shed 0 bases and J shed 9 bases, with 15 bases lying between them. CDR3 protein: CASSYSGGLDRPQHF. The CDR3 bases are TGTGCCAGCAGTTACTCGGGAGGTCTGGATCGGCCCCAGCATTTT.

As regards this clonotype: This may stem from a read error, because a much larger clone lies one nucleotide away. Here the CDR3 reads CASSYYGTQPQHF. The DNA for the CDR3 is TGTGCCAGCAGTTACTACGGAACTCAGCCCCAGCATTTT. This chain connects TRBV6-6 to TRBJ1-5, with D hard to call. From germline, CDR1 is MNHNY and CDR2 SVGAGI (reference sequence). The CDR3 loop spans 13 amino acids. V was trimmed by 1 base and J by 6 bases, leaving 7 bases between them.

This clonotype was seen a handful of times. This rearrangement joins TRBV2 to TRBJ1-4; D remains unclear. V dropped 1 base and J dropped 7 bases, with 7 bases sitting between them. The CDR3 spans 13 residues. Germline CDR1 reads SNHLY; CDR2 reads FYNNEI. DNA of the CDR3: TGTGCCAGCAGTGAAGGGTCGGGTGAAAAACTGTTTTTT. This translates into CASSEGSGEKLFF.

Only a few counts were recorded for this clonotype. The chain is built from TRBV4-2 and TRBJ2-3; 13 bases map to TRBD2. This CDR3 region has 16 residues. Looked up from germline, CDR1 is LGHNA and CDR2 is YNFKEQ. V lost 1 base to trimming and J lost 5 bases; unmatched junction nucleotides: 3. The DNA of the CDR3 is TGTGCCAGCAGCCAAGTCGGGACTAGCGGGGAAGATACGCAGTATTTT. Translating gives CASSQVGTSGEDTQYF.